Sequencing of this TCR beta chain was carried out in a study of T cell responses to AZD1222 COVID-19 vaccine. Turning to the study itself: Second doses were pooled across both intervals (about 4 or about 12 weeks).

Profiled with immunoSEQ multiplex PCR; TCRdb holds only in-frame clones, not every one. The sample comprises around 200,000 clones, around nine tenths of which are singletons, and roughly 0.49% rests with the top ten. V shed 0 bases and J shed 3 bases, with 21 bases lying between them. The CDR3 runs to 18 residues. The germline V gene encodes CDR1 SGDLS and CDR2 YYNGEE. The sample consisted of peripheral blood, taken on day 0 of AZD1222 vaccination. The receptor's source is an adult in good health. The V gene is TRBV9, the J gene TRBJ1-1; weak D call: TRBD1 (5 bases). In nucleotides, the CDR3 is TGTGCCAGCAGCGTAGCCCCCTCCCCGGGGTTGGGGGACACTGAAGCTTTCTTT. This translates into CASSVAPSPGLGDTEAFF. The variable domain in full, completed from reference TRBV9 and TRBJ1-1, reads DSGVTQTPKHLITATGQRVTLRCSPRSGDLSVYWYQQSLDQGLQFLIQYYNGEERAKGNILERFSAQQFPDLHSELNLSSLELGDSALYFCASSVAPSPGLGDTEAFFGQGTRLTVV.